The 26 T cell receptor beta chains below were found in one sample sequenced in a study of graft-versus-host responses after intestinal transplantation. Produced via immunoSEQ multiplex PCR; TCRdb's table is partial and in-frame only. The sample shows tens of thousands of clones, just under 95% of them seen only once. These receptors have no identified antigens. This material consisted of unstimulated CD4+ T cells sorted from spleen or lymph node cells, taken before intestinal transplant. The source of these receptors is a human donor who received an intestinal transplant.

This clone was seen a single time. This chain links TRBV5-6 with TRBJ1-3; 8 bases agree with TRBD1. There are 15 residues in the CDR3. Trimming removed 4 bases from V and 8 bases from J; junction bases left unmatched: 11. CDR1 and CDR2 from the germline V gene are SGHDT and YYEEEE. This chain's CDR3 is CASSRTTGEVDTIYF. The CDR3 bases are TGTGCCAGCAGCCGAACGACAGGGGAGGTAGACACCATATATTTT.

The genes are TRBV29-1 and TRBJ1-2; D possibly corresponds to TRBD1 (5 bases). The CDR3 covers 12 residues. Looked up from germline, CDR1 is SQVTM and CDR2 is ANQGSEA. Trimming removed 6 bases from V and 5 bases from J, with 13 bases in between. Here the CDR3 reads CSVWTWGYGYTF. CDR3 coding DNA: TGCAGCGTCTGGACTTGGGGGTATGGCTACACCTTC. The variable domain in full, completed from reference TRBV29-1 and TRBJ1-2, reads SAVISQKPSRDICQRGTSLTIQCQVDSQVTMMFWYRQQPGQSLTLIATANQGSEATYESGFVIDKFPISRPNLTFSTLTVSNMSPEDSSIYLCSVWTWGYGYTFGSGTRLTVV.

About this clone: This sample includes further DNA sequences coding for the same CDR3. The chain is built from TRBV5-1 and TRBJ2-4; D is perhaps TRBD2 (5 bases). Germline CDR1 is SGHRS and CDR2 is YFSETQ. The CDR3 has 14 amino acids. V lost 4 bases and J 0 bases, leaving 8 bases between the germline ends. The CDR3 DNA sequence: TGCGCCAGCAGCACTGGACTAGCCAAAAACATTCAGTACTTC. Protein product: CASSTGLAKNIQYF.

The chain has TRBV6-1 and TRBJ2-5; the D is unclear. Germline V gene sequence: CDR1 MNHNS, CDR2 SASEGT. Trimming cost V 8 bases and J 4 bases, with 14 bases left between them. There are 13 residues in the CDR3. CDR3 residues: CASHAWAGETQYF. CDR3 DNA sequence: TGTGCCAGCCATGCATGGGCAGGAGAGACCCAGTACTTC.

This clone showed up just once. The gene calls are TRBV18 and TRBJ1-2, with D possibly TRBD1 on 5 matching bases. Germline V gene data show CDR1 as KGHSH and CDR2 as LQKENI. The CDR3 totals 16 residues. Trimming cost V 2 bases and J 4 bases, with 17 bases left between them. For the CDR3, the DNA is TGTGCCAGCTCACCATGGGATATGGGGGTTGTCTATGGCTACACCTTC. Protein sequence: CASSPWDMGVVYGYTF.

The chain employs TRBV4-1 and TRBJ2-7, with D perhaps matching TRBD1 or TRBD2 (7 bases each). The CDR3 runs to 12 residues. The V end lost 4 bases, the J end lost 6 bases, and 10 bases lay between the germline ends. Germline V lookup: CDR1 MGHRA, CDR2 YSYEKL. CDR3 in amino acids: CASSPRGGEQYF. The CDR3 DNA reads TGCGCCAGCAGCCCCAGGGGGGGCGAGCAGTACTTC.

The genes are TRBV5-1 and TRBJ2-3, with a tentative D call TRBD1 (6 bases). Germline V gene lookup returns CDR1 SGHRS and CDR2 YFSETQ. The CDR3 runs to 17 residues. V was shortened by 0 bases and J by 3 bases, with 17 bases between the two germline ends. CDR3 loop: CASSLAHTSGQTDTQYF. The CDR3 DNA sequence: TGCGCCAGCAGCTTGGCTCATACTTCTGGACAGACAGATACGCAGTATTTT.

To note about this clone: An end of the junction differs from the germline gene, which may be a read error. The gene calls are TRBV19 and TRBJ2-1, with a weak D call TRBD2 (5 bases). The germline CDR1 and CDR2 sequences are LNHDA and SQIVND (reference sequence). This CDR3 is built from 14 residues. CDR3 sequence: CASSGGRSYNEQLF. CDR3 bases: TGTGCCAGTAGTGGCGGGCGCTCCTACAATGAGCAGCTCTTC.

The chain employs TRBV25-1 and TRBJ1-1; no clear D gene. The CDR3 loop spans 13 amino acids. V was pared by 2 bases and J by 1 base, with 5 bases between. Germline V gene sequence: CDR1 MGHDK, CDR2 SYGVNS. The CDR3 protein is CASSEEGNTEAFF. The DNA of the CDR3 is TGTGCCAGCAGTGAAGAGGGGAACACTGAAGCTTTCTTT.

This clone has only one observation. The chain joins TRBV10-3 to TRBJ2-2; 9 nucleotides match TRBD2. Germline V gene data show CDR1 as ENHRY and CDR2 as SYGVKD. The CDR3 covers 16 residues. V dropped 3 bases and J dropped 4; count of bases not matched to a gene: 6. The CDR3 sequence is CAISEGLAGVTGELFF. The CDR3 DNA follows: TGTGCCATCAGTGAAGGGTTAGCGGGAGTCACCGGGGAGCTGTTTTTT.

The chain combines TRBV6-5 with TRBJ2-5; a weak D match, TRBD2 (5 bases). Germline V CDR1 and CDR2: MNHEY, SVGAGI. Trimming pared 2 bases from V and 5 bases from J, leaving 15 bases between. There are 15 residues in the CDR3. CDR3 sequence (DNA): TGTGCCAGCAGTTACGTGGCTGGAGGAGTGGAGACCCAGTACTTC. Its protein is CASSYVAGGVETQYF.

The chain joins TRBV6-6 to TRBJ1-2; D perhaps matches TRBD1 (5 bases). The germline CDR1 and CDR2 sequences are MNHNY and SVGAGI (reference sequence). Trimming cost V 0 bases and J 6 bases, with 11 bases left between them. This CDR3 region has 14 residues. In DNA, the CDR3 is TGTGCCAGCAGTTACTCGGGCAGGGCGAATGGCTACACCTTC. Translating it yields CASSYSGRANGYTF.

The CDR3 loop is CASSLKNTEAFF. The CDR3 region has the DNA TGTGCCAGCAGCCTAAAGAACACTGAAGCTTTCTTT. This chain uses TRBV7-9 with TRBJ1-1; D unresolved. The CDR3 extends over 12 amino acids. Looked up from germline, CDR1 is SEHNR and CDR2 is FQNEAQ (reference sequence). V was shortened by 5 bases and J by 1 base, with 5 bases between the two germline ends.

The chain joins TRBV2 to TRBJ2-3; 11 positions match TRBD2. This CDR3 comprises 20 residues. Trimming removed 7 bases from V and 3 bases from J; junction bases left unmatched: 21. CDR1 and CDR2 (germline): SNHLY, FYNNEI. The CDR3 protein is CASTPPSRASGRMGTDTQYF. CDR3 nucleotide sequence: TGTGCCAGCACCCCTCCCTCGAGGGCTAGCGGGAGGATGGGGACAGATACGCAGTATTTT.

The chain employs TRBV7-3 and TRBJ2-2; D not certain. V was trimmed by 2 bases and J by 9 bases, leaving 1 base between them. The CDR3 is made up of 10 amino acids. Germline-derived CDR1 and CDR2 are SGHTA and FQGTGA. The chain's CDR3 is CASSLWELFF. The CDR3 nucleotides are TGTGCCAGCAGCTTATGGGAGCTGTTTTTT. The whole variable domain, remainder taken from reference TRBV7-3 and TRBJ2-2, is GAGVSQTPSNKVTEKGKYVELRCDPISGHTALYWYRQSLGQGPEFLIYFQGTGAADDSGLPNDRFFAVRPEGSVSTLKIQRTERGDSAVYLCASSLWELFFGEGSRLTVL.

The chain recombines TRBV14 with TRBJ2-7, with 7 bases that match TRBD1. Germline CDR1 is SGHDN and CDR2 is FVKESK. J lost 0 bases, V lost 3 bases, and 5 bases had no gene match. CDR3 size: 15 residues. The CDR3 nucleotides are TGTGCCAGCAGCCACGACAGGGTCTACTCCTACGAGCAGTACTTC. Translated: CASSHDRVYSYEQYF.

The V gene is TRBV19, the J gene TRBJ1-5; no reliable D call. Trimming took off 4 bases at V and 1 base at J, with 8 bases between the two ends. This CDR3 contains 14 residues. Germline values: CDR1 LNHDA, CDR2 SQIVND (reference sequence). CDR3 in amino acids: CASSRSDSNQPQHF. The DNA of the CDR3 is TGTGCCAGTAGTAGGTCAGACAGCAATCAGCCCCAGCATTTT.

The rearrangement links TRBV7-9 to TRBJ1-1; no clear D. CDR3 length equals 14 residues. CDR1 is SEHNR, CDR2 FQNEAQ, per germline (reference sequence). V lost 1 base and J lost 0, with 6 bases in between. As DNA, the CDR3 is TGTGCCAGCAGCTTAGGGACGGTGAACACTGAAGCTTTCTTT. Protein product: CASSLGTVNTEAFF.

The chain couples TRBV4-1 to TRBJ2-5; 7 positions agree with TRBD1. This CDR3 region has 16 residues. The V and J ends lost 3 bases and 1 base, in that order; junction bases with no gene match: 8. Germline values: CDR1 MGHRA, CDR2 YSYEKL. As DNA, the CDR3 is TGCGCCAGCAGCCATACCTCGACAGGGCTCCAAGAGACCCAGTACTTC. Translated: CASSHTSTGLQETQYF.

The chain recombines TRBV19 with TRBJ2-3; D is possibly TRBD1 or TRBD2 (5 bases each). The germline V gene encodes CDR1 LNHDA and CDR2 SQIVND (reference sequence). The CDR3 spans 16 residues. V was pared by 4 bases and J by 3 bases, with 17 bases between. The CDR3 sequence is CASSTISGGLTDTQYF. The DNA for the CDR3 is TGTGCCAGTAGTACTATCTCTGGGGGTTTAACAGATACGCAGTATTTT.

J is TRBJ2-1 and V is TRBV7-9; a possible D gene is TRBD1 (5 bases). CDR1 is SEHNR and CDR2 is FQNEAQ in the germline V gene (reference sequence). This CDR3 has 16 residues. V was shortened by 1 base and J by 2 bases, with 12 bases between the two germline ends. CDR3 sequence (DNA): TGTGCCAGCAGCTTAGGCTGGACAAACACCTACAATGAGCAGTTCTTC. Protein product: CASSLGWTNTYNEQFF.

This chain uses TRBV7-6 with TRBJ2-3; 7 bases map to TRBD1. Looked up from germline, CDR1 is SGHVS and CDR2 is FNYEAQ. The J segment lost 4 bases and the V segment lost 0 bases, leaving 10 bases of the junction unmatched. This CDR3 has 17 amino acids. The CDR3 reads CASSLATGASKADTQYF. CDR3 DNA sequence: TGTGCCAGCAGCTTAGCCACAGGGGCTAGTAAGGCAGATACGCAGTATTTT.

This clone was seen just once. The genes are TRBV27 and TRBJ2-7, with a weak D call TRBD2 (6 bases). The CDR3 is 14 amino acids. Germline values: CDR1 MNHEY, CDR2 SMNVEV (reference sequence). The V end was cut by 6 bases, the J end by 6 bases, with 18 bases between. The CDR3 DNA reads TGTGCCAGCAGGCAAAGGTCGGGGGTAGGCGAGCAGTACTTC. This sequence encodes CASRQRSGVGEQYF.

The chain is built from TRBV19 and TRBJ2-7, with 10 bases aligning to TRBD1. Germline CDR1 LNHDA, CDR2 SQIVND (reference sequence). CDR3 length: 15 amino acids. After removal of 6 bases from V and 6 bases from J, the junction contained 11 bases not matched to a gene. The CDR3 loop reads CASRTGGTGAGEQYF. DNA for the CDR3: TGTGCCAGTAGAACTGGCGGGACAGGGGCTGGCGAGCAGTACTTC.

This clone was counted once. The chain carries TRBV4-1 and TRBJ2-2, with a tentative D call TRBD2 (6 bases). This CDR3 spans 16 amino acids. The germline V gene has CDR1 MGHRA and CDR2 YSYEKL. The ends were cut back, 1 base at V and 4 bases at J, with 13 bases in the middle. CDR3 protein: CASSQGMAGLTGELFF. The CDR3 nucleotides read TGCGCCAGCAGCCAAGGAATGGCGGGGCTCACCGGGGAGCTGTTTTTT.

In DNA, the CDR3 is TGTGCCAGCTCACCACCGACGCAGAGCGGTGCATCTTTGGATACGCAGTATTTT. Its translation: CASSPPTQSGASLDTQYF. The V and J genes are TRBV18 and TRBJ2-3; the D gene is possibly TRBD2 (5 bases). CDR3 length: 18 residues. Germline CDR1 reads KGHSH; CDR2 reads LQKENI. V was pared by 0 bases and J by 6 bases, with 22 bases between.